This T cell receptor beta chain is drawn from a study of cytomegalovirus exposure and HLA in healthy donors. Whole-study results and caveats: With high specificity and sensitivity, the classifier reportedly diagnosed cytomegalovirus status. The tendency of first-cohort TCR clusters to co-occur in the 130 or so validation repertoires was identified by a subsequent analysis. TCR beta chains numbering roughly 150 were designated cytomegalovirus-associated.

Worth noting for this clone: The antigen remains undetermined.

The method was immunoSEQ multiplex PCR; TCRdb's version includes in-frame clones alone and lacks a portion of them. The sample lists roughly 300,000 clones, roughly 90% seen once, with approximately 0.95% in the top ten. The donors belonged to the 120-subject validation cohort, separate from the 666-subject first cohort. Sequencing input: PBMCs. This TCR was recovered from a woman between 18 and 29 years old in good health and CMV-seronegative.

CDR3 in DNA: TGTGCCAGCAGTTGGGGGGTTACCTCTGGAAACACCATATATTTT. It is translated as CASSWGVTSGNTIYF. The rearrangement uses TRBV28 and TRBJ1-3; a weak D match, TRBD1 (5 bases). Germline V lookup: CDR1 MDHEN, CDR2 SYDVKM. This CDR3 contains 15 residues. The V and J ends lost 4 bases and 0 bases respectively, with 10 bases between them.